The rows below give T cell receptor beta chains drawn from one sample of a study of blood T cell repertoires in COVID-19. The data were produced by immunoSEQ multiplex PCR, yet TCRdb's version contains in-frame clones alone and is incomplete. The sample consists of 360,000 or so clones, just under 90% of them appearing once. Sequences were obtained from PBMCs or T cells enriched from blood (not recorded which). Source of these receptors: a woman aged 25 to 39 who had recovered from COVID-19. Both conserved end residues are part of each CDR3. A D gene is named only where the DNA matches it firmly. Clone size is stated in some rows and not others, as once, few, many or a class when expanded.

j_call,v_call,clone_size,d_call,cdr3_aa,cdr3_nt
TRBJ2-2,TRBV6-4,NA,TRBD2,CASSRTSGGVNTGELFF,TGTGCCAGCAGTCGGACTAGCGGGGGAGTGAACACCGGGGAGCTGTTTTTT
TRBJ1-2,TRBV21-1,few,NA,CASTQPGENYGYTF,TGTGCCAGCACCCAACCCGGGGAAAACTATGGCTACACCTTC
TRBJ1-1,TRBV5-1,NA,TRBD1,CASSPDRVENTEAFF,TGCGCCAGCAGCCCGGACAGGGTAGAGAACACTGAAGCTTTCTTT
TRBJ2-1,TRBV20-1,NA,NA,CSAGTPNEQFF,TGCAGTGCTGGGACTCCCAATGAGCAGTTCTTC
TRBJ2-5,TRBV30,NA,NA,CAWTGLMGETQYF,TGTGCCTGGACAGGGTTAATGGGAGAGACCCAGTACTTC
TRBJ2-3,TRBV7-3,NA,TRBD2,CASSSGLVPDTQYF,TGTGCCAGCAGCTCAGGACTAGTACCAGATACGCAGTATTTT
TRBJ1-1,TRBV7-2,NA,NA,CASSLGVHTEAFF,TGTGCCAGCAGCTTAGGCGTCCACACTGAAGCTTTCTTT
TRBJ1-2,TRBV19,NA,NA,CASSRAGLNGYTF,TGTGCCAGTAGTAGGGCAGGGTTGAATGGCTACACCTTC
TRBJ1-2,TRBV29-1,NA,NA,CSVDSFGYTF,TGCAGCGTAGACAGTTTTGGCTACACCTTC
TRBJ2-1,TRBV7-2,once,NA,CASSFLMGTGTYNEQFF,TGTGCCAGCAGCTTCCTTATGGGAACGGGGACCTACAATGAGCAGTTCTTC
TRBJ2-1,TRBV11-2,once,TRBD2,CASSSSGTSVYNEQFF,TGTGCCAGCAGCTCTTCCGGGACTAGCGTATACAATGAGCAGTTCTTC
TRBJ2-2,TRBV9,NA,NA,CASSVGSPGVDGELFF,TGTGCCAGCAGCGTAGGCTCTCCAGGGGTTGACGGGGAGCTGTTTTTT
TRBJ2-5,TRBV2,NA,TRBD1,CASSDEGAGETQYF,TGTGCCAGCAGTGATGAGGGGGCGGGTGAGACCCAGTACTTC
TRBJ2-5,TRBV6-2/TRBV6-3,NA,NA,CASSFLTLDTLGRGETQYF,TGTGCCAGCAGTTTCCTCACCCTGGACACGCTGGGAAGGGGGGAGACCCAGTACTTC
TRBJ1-2,TRBV28,NA,TRBD1,CASSRRDRGHGYTF,TGTGCCAGCAGCCGACGGGACAGGGGGCATGGCTACACCTTC
TRBJ2-7,TRBV18,NA,TRBD2,CASSPLTSGIRDEQYF,TGTGCCAGCTCACCCCTCACTAGCGGGATTAGAGACGAGCAGTACTTC
TRBJ1-1,TRBV7-8,NA,NA,CASSPRRHTEAFF,TGTGCCAGCAGCCCGAGGAGACACACTGAAGCTTTCTTT
TRBJ2-2,TRBV7-2,NA,TRBD2,CASSHSGGAAGELFF,TGTGCCAGCAGCCATAGCGGGGGGGCCGCCGGGGAGCTGTTTTTT
TRBJ2-2,TRBV5-4,once,NA,CASRISDPTGELFF,TGTGCCAGCCGTATTAGCGATCCGACCGGGGAGCTGTTTTTT
TRBJ1-4,TRBV6-2/TRBV6-3,NA,NA,CASSYSWTAATNEKLFF,TGTGCCAGCAGTTACTCGTGGACAGCTGCAACTAATGAAAAACTGTTTTTT
TRBJ2-5,TRBV18,few,NA,CASSPPVGAETQYF,TGTGCCAGCTCACCACCTGTGGGAGCAGAGACCCAGTACTTC
TRBJ2-2,TRBV9,NA,TRBD2,CASSPRPGLQDHLNTGELFF,TGTGCCAGCAGCCCTCGTCCGGGACTACAAGATCACCTCAACACCGGGGAGCTGTTTTTT
TRBJ2-7,TRBV6-1,NA,TRBD2,CASSEGGGRRYEQYF,TGTGCCAGCAGTGAAGGGGGGGGGAGGAGGTACGAGCAGTACTTC
TRBJ1-1,TRBV7-9,NA,TRBD1,CASSLGQGFDTEAFF,TGTGCCAGCAGTCTAGGACAGGGTTTCGACACTGAAGCTTTCTTT
TRBJ1-5,TRBV7-9,NA,TRBD1,CASSLGPGGTLDQPQHF,TGTGCCAGCAGCTTAGGTCCAGGGGGGACCCTGGATCAGCCCCAGCATTTT